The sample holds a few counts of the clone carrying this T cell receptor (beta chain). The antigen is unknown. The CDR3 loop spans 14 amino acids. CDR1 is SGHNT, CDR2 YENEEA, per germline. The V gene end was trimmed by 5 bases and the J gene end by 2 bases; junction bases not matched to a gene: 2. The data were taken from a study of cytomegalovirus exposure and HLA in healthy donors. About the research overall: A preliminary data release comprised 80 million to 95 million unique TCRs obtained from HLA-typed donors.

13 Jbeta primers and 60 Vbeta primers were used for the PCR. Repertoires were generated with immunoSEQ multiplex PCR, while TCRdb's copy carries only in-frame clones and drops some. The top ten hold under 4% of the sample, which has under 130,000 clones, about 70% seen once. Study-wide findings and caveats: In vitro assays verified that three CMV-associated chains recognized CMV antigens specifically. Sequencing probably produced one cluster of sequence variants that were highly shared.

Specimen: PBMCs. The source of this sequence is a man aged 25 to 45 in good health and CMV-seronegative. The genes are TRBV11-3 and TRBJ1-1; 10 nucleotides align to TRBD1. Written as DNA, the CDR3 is TGTGCCAGCAGCCCGACAGGGGGCAACACTGAAGCTTTCTTT. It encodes CASSPTGGNTEAFF.